This passage covers 27 T cell receptor beta chains from one sample sequenced in a study of stem cell transplantation in POMP-related autoinflammatory disease. Clones were read by immunoSEQ multiplex PCR, and TCRdb kept only the in-frame ones, dropping some. This sample has some 68,000 clones; approximately 91% occur once, and the top ten carry around 0.66%. The sample here was CD4+ T cells from PBMCs, taken after stem cell transplantation. These receptors originate from a human patient with POMP-related autoinflammation and immune dysregulation (PRAID). Some T cells may have come from the graft donor.

On this clone: The same CDR3 also results from other DNA sequences found in this sample. The V call is TRBV5-1, the J call TRBJ1-1; the D is unclear. The CDR3 is made up of 16 amino acids. Germline loops: CDR1 SGHRS, CDR2 YFSETQ. V lost 0 bases and J 0 bases, leaving 12 bases between the germline ends. The CDR3 DNA follows: TGCGCCAGCAGCTTGGGTGGGGTAGGATTGAACACTGAAGCTTTCTTT. The encoded protein is CASSLGGVGLNTEAFF.

This clone was counted once. This rearrangement joins TRBV4-1 to TRBJ1-3; D is unresolved. The CDR3 contains 16 residues. Germline CDR1 MGHRA, CDR2 YSYEKL. The V end lost 6 bases, the J end lost 0 bases, and 15 bases lay between the germline ends. CDR3 nucleotide sequence: TGCGCCAGCAGTCCCGAGCCACTGATCTCTGGAAACACCATATATTTT. Encoded protein: CASSPEPLISGNTIYF.

The CDR3 DNA follows: TGTGCCAGCAGCTTGGGGACAGGGGTGAGCAATCAGCCCCAGCATTTT. Translation: CASSLGTGVSNQPQHF. The rearrangement uses TRBV5-8 and TRBJ1-5, with 9 nucleotides matching TRBD1. The CDR3 is 16 residues long. Trimming cost V 0 bases and J 1 base; bases outside gene matches: 2. Germline CDR1 is SGHTS and CDR2 is YDEGEE. The variable domain in full, completed from reference TRBV5-8 and TRBJ1-5, reads EAGVTQSPTHLIKTRGQQATLRCSPISGHTSVYWYQQALGLGLQFLLWYDEGEERNRGNFPPRFSGRQFPNYSSELNVNALELEDSALYLCASSLGTGVSNQPQHFGDGTRLSIL.

The chain has TRBV7-6 and TRBJ2-2, with D perhaps matching TRBD1 (7 bases). Germline V gene lookup returns CDR1 SGHVS and CDR2 FNYEAQ. The CDR3 has 17 amino acids. Deletions cut 6 bases from V and 0 bases from J, with 17 bases between. CDR3 residues: CASRSGRTGPNTGELFF. CDR3 sequence (DNA): TGTGCCAGCAGGAGTGGGAGGACAGGTCCGAACACCGGGGAGCTGTTTTTT.

This sequence joins TRBV28 and TRBJ2-1; D uncertain. The V and J ends lost 5 bases and 8 bases respectively, with 16 bases between them. Germline assignment: CDR1 MDHEN and CDR2 SYDVKM. The CDR3 is made up of 14 amino acids. CDR3 sequence (DNA): TGTGCCAGCAGTCCCGGGCCTCCGATTGATGAGCAGTTCTTC. Residues: CASSPGPPIDEQFF.

The genes are TRBV7-6 and TRBJ1-2; possibly TRBD1 for D (5 bases). Trimming left V 5 bases short and J 7 bases short, with 23 bases between. This CDR3 contains 16 residues. Germline V gene data show CDR1 as SGHVS and CDR2 as FNYEAQ. The CDR3 coding sequence is TGTGCCAGCAGCCAGGGTAGGGCGCGGAGAATCGGTGGCTACACCTTC. This translates into CASSQGRARRIGGYTF.

J is TRBJ2-5 and V is TRBV9; 7 nucleotides agree with TRBD1. The CDR3 is 14 amino acids. The junction had 4 bases not matched to a gene; V was cut back by 4 bases and J by 1 base. CDR1 is SGDLS and CDR2 is YYNGEE in the germline V gene. The CDR3 DNA reads TGTGCCAGCAGCCTGGACAGGTCCCAAGAGACCCAGTACTTC. Its translation is CASSLDRSQETQYF.

This chain connects TRBV5-1 to TRBJ1-4; 10 bases line up with TRBD1. Germline-derived CDR1 and CDR2 are SGHRS and YFSETQ. This CDR3 comprises 15 residues. J gave up 6 bases and V 5 bases, and 7 bases lay outside the gene matches. The CDR3 DNA is TGCGCCAGCAGATTCGCCGGGACAGGGGATGAAAAACTGTTTTTT. Its translation is CASRFAGTGDEKLFF. Combining the CDR3 with reference TRBV5-1 and TRBJ1-4 gives the whole variable domain KAGVTQTPRYLIKTRGQQVTLSCSPISGHRSVSWYQQTPGQGLQFLFEYFSETQRNKGNFPGRFSGRQFSNSRSEMNVSTLELGDSALYLCASRFAGTGDEKLFFGSGTQLSVL.

The genes are TRBV18 and TRBJ2-5; D unresolved. CDR1 KGHSH and CDR2 LQKENI come from the germline V gene. This CDR3 has 15 residues. Trimming left V 3 bases short and J 2 bases short, with 13 bases between. CDR3 nucleotides: TGTGCCAGCTCACCGTCCTATCTACTTCAAGAGACCCAGTACTTC. Amino acids: CASSPSYLLQETQYF.

The V and J genes are TRBV19 and TRBJ1-2, with 8 bases identical to TRBD1. The CDR3 contains 14 residues. Germline CDR1 is LNHDA and CDR2 is SQIVND (reference sequence). Losses at the gene ends were 6 bases for V and 3 bases for J; bases not matched to a gene: 6. The CDR3, as DNA: TGTGCCAGTAGGACCGGACAGGGAGACTATGGCTACACCTTC. This sequence encodes CASRTGQGDYGYTF.

This chain joins TRBV3-1 (or the pseudogene TRBV3-2) and TRBJ1-2; the D is unclear. This CDR3 has 14 residues. Germline-derived CDR1 and CDR2 are LGHDT and YNNKEL (reference sequence). Trimming took off 4 bases at V and 3 bases at J, with 12 bases between the two ends. CDR3 sequence: CASSPAPSDYGYTF. DNA for the CDR3: TGTGCCAGCAGCCCAGCACCAAGCGACTATGGCTACACCTTC.

The chain uses TRBV18 and TRBJ1-5; D perhaps matches TRBD1 (5 bases). With 3 bases removed from V and 4 bases from J, the gap between germline ends came to 13 bases. Germline CDR1 is KGHSH and CDR2 is LQKENI. The CDR3 spans 15 residues. CDR3 sequence: CASSPGRVENQPQHF. CDR3 DNA sequence: TGTGCCAGCTCACCGGGCAGGGTGGAGAATCAGCCCCAGCATTTT.

This sequence joins TRBV19 and TRBJ1-2; TRBD1 aligns across 7 bases. V trimming: 4 bases; J trimming: 7 bases; junction bases outside the gene matches: 21. This CDR3 comprises 18 residues. Germline assignment: CDR1 LNHDA and CDR2 SQIVND (reference sequence). The CDR3, as DNA: TGTGCCAGTAGTAATCCCCACGGACAGGCCATTATTCGTGGTGGCTACACCTTC. It is translated as CASSNPHGQAIIRGGYTF.

The chain links TRBV7-9 to TRBJ2-7, with TRBD2 matching over 10 bases. Germline V gene sequence: CDR1 SEHNR, CDR2 FQNEAQ (reference sequence). J gave up 2 bases and V 8 bases, and 3 bases lay outside the gene matches. The CDR3 is 13 amino acids. Written as DNA, the CDR3 is TGTGCCAGCCGGACTAGCGGTACCTACGAGCAGTACTTC. Protein product: CASRTSGTYEQYF.

The chain has TRBV7-3 and TRBJ1-1, with D uncertain. Per the germline V gene, CDR1 is SGHTA and CDR2 is FQGTGA. V lost 0 bases and J 1 base, leaving 6 bases between the germline ends. This CDR3 spans 14 amino acids. In DNA, the CDR3 is TGTGCCAGCAGCTTAACATACGAGAACACTGAAGCTTTCTTT. Its translation is CASSLTYENTEAFF.

In DNA, the CDR3 is TGCGCCAGCACAAACAGGGGAGAGACCCAGTACTTC. Its translation is CASTNRGETQYF. The chain uses TRBV5-1 and TRBJ2-5; 7 bases fit TRBD1. The CDR3 is 12 amino acids. J was trimmed by 4 bases and V by 6 bases; bases with no gene match: 3. Per germline, CDR1 SGHRS and CDR2 YFSETQ.

V usage is TRBV6-5 and J usage is TRBJ1-4; 7 bases line up with TRBD1. This CDR3 region has 15 residues. V lost 6 bases and J lost 7; bases outside the gene matches: 11. The germline V gene encodes CDR1 MNHEY and CDR2 SVGAGI. CDR3 sequence reads: CASRKPGGVREKLFF. CDR3 sequence (DNA): TGTGCCAGCAGAAAACCAGGGGGGGTCCGTGAAAAACTGTTTTTT.

The rearrangement joins TRBV2 to TRBJ1-2; D is undetermined. The CDR3 consists of 12 residues. The germline gives CDR1 SNHLY, CDR2 FYNNEI. V was clipped by 1 base and J by 1 base, with 1 base between them. In DNA, the CDR3 is TGTGCCAGCAGTGAAGATAACTATGGCTACACCTTC. It specifies CASSEDNYGYTF.

The V call is TRBV19, the J call TRBJ1-3, with D perhaps TRBD1 (5 bases). V gave up 6 bases and J gave up 3 bases, with 6 bases separating them. Germline-derived CDR1 and CDR2 are LNHDA and SQIVND (reference sequence). CDR3 length equals 12 residues. The CDR3 DNA sequence: TGTGCCAGTAGAAGGGGTGGAAACACCATATATTTT. Translation: CASRRGGNTIYF. Combining the CDR3 with reference TRBV19 and TRBJ1-3 gives the whole variable domain DGGITQSPKYLFRKEGQNVTLSCEQNLNHDAMYWYRQDPGQGLRLIYYSQIVNDFQKGDIAEGYSVSREKKESFPLTVTSAQKNPTAFYLCASRRGGNTIYFGEGSWLTVV.

The chain links TRBV6-5 to TRBJ2-1; D unclear. V was shortened by 0 bases and J by 8 bases, with 14 bases between the two germline ends. Germline assignment: CDR1 MNHEY and CDR2 SVGAGI. This CDR3 comprises 15 residues. The DNA for the CDR3 is TGTGCCAGCAGTTACTCCCGACTCGGACGGGATGAGCAGTTCTTC. Translating it yields CASSYSRLGRDEQFF.

The chain links TRBV30 to TRBJ1-6; no firm D call. Trimming stripped 0 bases from V and 8 bases from J, with 14 bases between. Germline lookup yields CDR1 GTSNPN and CDR2 SVGIG (reference sequence). This CDR3 has 15 residues. The CDR3 DNA reads TGTGCCTGGAGTGTACGAAGAAAGTTCGATTCACCCCTCCACTTT. Translating it yields CAWSVRRKFDSPLHF.

This clone appeared a few times. The chain has TRBV4-1 and TRBJ1-4; 8 bases agree with TRBD1. The V and J ends lost 0 bases and 4 bases, in that order; junction bases with no gene match: 7. The CDR3 extends over 17 amino acids. The germline V gene has CDR1 MGHRA and CDR2 YSYEKL. Here the CDR3 reads CASSQDRRTGRNEKLFF. CDR3 in DNA: TGCGCCAGCAGCCAAGATCGCCGGACAGGGCGTAATGAAAAACTGTTTTTT.

The J gene is TRBJ2-5, the V gene TRBV4-1, with TRBD2 as a possible D gene (5 bases). CDR1 is MGHRA, CDR2 YSYEKL, per germline. This CDR3 has 15 residues. Trimming took 0 bases from V and 8 from J, leaving 16 bases between them. DNA for the CDR3: TGCGCCAGCAGCCAAGATGGCAGAGGGTCCAGAACCCAGTACTTC. Residues: CASSQDGRGSRTQYF.

V is TRBV18 and J is TRBJ1-2; 8 bases are shared with TRBD1. Germline loops: CDR1 KGHSH, CDR2 LQKENI. This CDR3 has 16 residues. Unmatched junction bases numbered 11, after V lost 8 bases and J lost 0 bases. In DNA form, the CDR3 reads TGTGCCAGCGCCGGACAGGGAGGAGGTTCTAACTATGGCTACACCTTC. Its protein is CASAGQGGGSNYGYTF.

V is TRBV15 and J is TRBJ2-7; TRBD1 is a possible D gene (6 bases). The CDR3 length is 15 residues. Germline V gene sequence: CDR1 LNHNV, CDR2 YYDKDF (reference sequence). Trimming stripped 0 bases from V and 2 bases from J, with 11 bases between. CDR3 DNA sequence: TGTGCCACCAGCAGAGAAACAGGGAAGACCTACGAGCAGTACTTC. Translated: CATSRETGKTYEQYF.

For the CDR3, the DNA is TGTGCCACTAGTCTGCGGGAGTACACAGATACGCAGTATTTT. This encodes CATSLREYTDTQYF. This sequence joins TRBV6-5 and TRBJ2-3, with 7 bases fitting TRBD2. Germline V gene lookup returns CDR1 MNHEY and CDR2 SVGAGI. V shed 10 bases, J shed 2 bases, and the junction held 9 bases outside the gene matches. CDR3 length: 14 residues.

The chain recombines TRBV7-8 with TRBJ1-6, with a weak D call TRBD1 (6 bases). The CDR3 has 17 amino acids. CDR1 is SGHVS and CDR2 is FQNEAQ in the germline V gene. V dropped 2 bases and J dropped 8 bases, with 19 bases sitting between them. CDR3 coding DNA: TGTGCCAGCAGCTTAATCCCTGACAGGACCCAGGATTCACCCCTCCACTTT. As protein: CASSLIPDRTQDSPLHF.